This TCR beta chain emerged from a study of blood T cells in healthy people across ages. Study-wide points: Correlation between TCR beta diversity and naive T cell percentage was strong. Donor CMV status was unknown, possibly confounding expanded clonotype changes.

Together with a sample-barcoded 5' primer, a J-beta primer mix was included in a second PCR lasting roughly 6 to 12 cycles. TCRdb re-derived calls from the 5' RACE reads in MiXCR, one entry per CDR3 protein. The repertoire holds about 600,000 distinct CDR3 sequences, with 40% to 50% as singletons. PBMCs were isolated at a quantity of at least 7 million per sample. Comments on this clonotype: The antigen is undetermined.

Sample: blood. This TCR was sampled from a man at least 80 years old in good health.

In DNA, the CDR3 is TGTGCCAGCAGTGCAACGTGGACAGGGGGCAAATCTTACGAGCAGTACTTC. It yields the protein CASSATWTGGKSYEQYF. This chain joins TRBV6-2 or TRBV6-3 and TRBJ2-7; 11 positions agree with TRBD1. The CDR3 is made up of 17 amino acids. Trimming cost V 5 bases and J 4 bases; bases outside gene matches: 13. Per germline, CDR1 MNHEY and CDR2 SVGEGT.